The rows below give T cell receptor beta chains drawn from one sample of a study of blood T cell repertoires in COVID-19. Some clones are missing from TCRdb's copy, which holds only in-frame ones; the method was immunoSEQ multiplex PCR. The sample gives some 320,000 clones, just under 90% of which show up once; less than 3.5% is in the top ten. The material sequenced was PBMCs or T cells enriched from blood (not recorded which). These receptor sequences come from a woman aged 45 to 65 who had been exposed to COVID-19. The CDR3 runs from the conserved cysteine through the conserved F or W. A D gene is named only where the DNA matches it firmly. Part of the rows lack a size; the others show once, few, many or a class for expanded clones.

v_gene	d_gene	j_gene	abundance	CDR3nt	CDR3aa
TRBV2	.	TRBJ2-2	.	TGTGCCAGTTGGGGACACTCGAACACCGGGGAGCTGTTTTTT	CASWGHSNTGELFF
TRBV5-1	.	TRBJ2-1	.	TGCGCCAGCAGCTCGGCTTTTGAACAGGAGCAGTTCTTC	CASSSAFEQEQFF
TRBV25-1	TRBD1	TRBJ2-5	.	TGTGCCAGCAGGACAATCCCGGGACAGGGGGTGGACGAGACCCAGTACTTC	CASRTIPGQGVDETQYF
TRBV5-8	.	TRBJ1-4	.	TGTGCCAGCAGCTTCGAGTTCCATAATGAAAAACTGTTTTTT	CASSFEFHNEKLFF
TRBV11-2	.	TRBJ2-2	once	TGTGCCAGCAGACAGGTCGCTTTCACCGGGGAGCTGTTTTTT	CASRQVAFTGELFF
TRBV19	.	TRBJ1-1	.	TGTGCCAGTAGTATACTGGGGGCCGTGAACACTGAAGCTTTCTTT	CASSILGAVNTEAFF
TRBV6-5	TRBD2	TRBJ2-7	.	TGTGCCAGTGATGGACTAGCGGGCACCTACGAGCAGTACTTC	CASDGLAGTYEQYF
TRBV7-2	TRBD2	TRBJ2-7	.	TGTGCCAGCAGCCTGTTAGCGGGGGGGCTCAACGAGCAGTACTTC	CASSLLAGGLNEQYF
TRBV3-1/TRBV3-2	TRBD2	TRBJ2-1	.	TGTGCCAGCAGCCAAGCCCTCCACCTTAGCGGGGGGCCCTACAATGAGCAGTTCTTC	CASSQALHLSGGPYNEQFF
TRBV3-1/TRBV3-2	TRBD1	TRBJ1-1	.	TGTGCCAGCGCCGACAGGGGGAGTGGGTTGTACACTGAAGCTTTCTTT	CASADRGSGLYTEAFF
TRBV4-2	.	TRBJ1-2	.	TGTGCCAGCAGCTCCGGGATCTATGGCTACACCTTC	CASSSGIYGYTF
TRBV28	TRBD2	TRBJ2-5	.	TGTGCCAGCAGCCCGCCGGGACTAGTCGTATCGGAGACCCAGTACTTC	CASSPPGLVVSETQYF
TRBV20-1	TRBD1	TRBJ1-2	.	TGCAGTGCTAGTGCACAGGGGTATGGCTACACCTTC	CSASAQGYGYTF
TRBV25-1	.	TRBJ1-2	.	TGTGCCAGCAGTGAACAGGGGCACCCTAACTATGGCTACACCTTC	CASSEQGHPNYGYTF
TRBV11-2	TRBD1	TRBJ2-1	.	TGTGCCAGCAGCACGTACGGGACAGGGGAAATAAGCTACAATGAGCAGTTCTTC	CASSTYGTGEISYNEQFF
TRBV29-1	TRBD1	TRBJ1-1	.	TGCAGCGTTGGGTACAGGGGGGACGCTTTCTTT	CSVGYRGDAFF
TRBV6-5	TRBD1	TRBJ1-5	.	TGTGCCAGCAGCCAGACAGGGGGGGAGTGGGCCCAGCATTTT	CASSQTGGEWAQHF
TRBV9	.	TRBJ2-7	.	TGTGCCAGCAGCGTAGACAGGACCGCCTACGAGCAGTACTTC	CASSVDRTAYEQYF
TRBV6-4	TRBD2	TRBJ2-3	once	TGTGCCAGCAGTAGCGGGGTAACAGATACGCAGTATTTT	CASSSGVTDTQYF
TRBV6-1	.	TRBJ2-7	.	TGTGCCAGCATTGATGCAGGGAGGAAGGTCTCGGACGAGCAGTACTTC	CASIDAGRKVSDEQYF
TRBV7-9	TRBD1	TRBJ1-1	.	TGTGCCAGCAGTACAGGGGGCACTGAAGCTTTCTTT	CASSTGGTEAFF
TRBV4-1	TRBD1	TRBJ2-6	.	TGCGCCAGCAGCCAACCTATGGACAGGCCGACCCCCTCTGGGGCCAACGTCCTGACTTTC	CASSQPMDRPTPSGANVLTF
TRBV7-2	TRBD2	TRBJ2-1	.	TGTGCCAGCAGCTTAGCCCCCCTAGCGGGGGGGCGGGATGAGCAGTTCTTC	CASSLAPLAGGRDEQFF
TRBV5-6	TRBD2	TRBJ2-7	.	TGTGCCAGCAGCTTGGTCTGGGCTAGCGGGGGGCACGAGCAGTACTTC	CASSLVWASGGHEQYF
TRBV3-1/TRBV3-2	.	TRBJ2-6	.	TGTGCCAGCAGGCCAGCAACTAGCTCTGGGGCCAACGTCCTGACTTTC	CASRPATSSGANVLTF
TRBV30	TRBD1	TRBJ1-1	.	TGTGCCTGGAGTTCCGGACAGGGGGCAGCTTTCTTT	CAWSSGQGAAFF
TRBV14	.	TRBJ1-2	.	TGTGCCAGCAGCCAAGAGCGGGGAATGAACTATGGCTACACCTTC	CASSQERGMNYGYTF
TRBV9	.	TRBJ2-3	once	TGTGCCAGCAGCGTAGGGGGAACGGCCCGGGACACAGATACGCAGTATTTT	CASSVGGTARDTDTQYF
TRBV4-1	.	TRBJ2-3	.	TGCGCCAGCAGCCAAGGTGGCACGACAGATACGCAGTATTTT	CASSQGGTTDTQYF
TRBV4-1	.	TRBJ2-3	.	TGCGCCAGCAGCCAAGTATCTCCAGGGGCCGTCGGGGGCACAGATACGCAGTATTTT	CASSQVSPGAVGGTDTQYF
TRBV5-1	.	TRBJ1-2	.	TGCGCCAGCAGTTTGACAGAAAACTATGGCTACACCTTC	CASSLTENYGYTF
TRBV3-1/TRBV3-2	TRBD1	TRBJ1-6	once	TGTGCCAGCAGCCCGGGACAGACGAATAATTCACCCCTCCACTTT	CASSPGQTNNSPLHF
TRBV19	.	TRBJ2-7	.	TGTGCCAGTAGTATAAACAGAAACTACGAGCAGTACTTC	CASSINRNYEQYF
TRBV7-2	.	TRBJ1-1	.	TGTGCCAGCAGCTTAGCGGGAGGGATGAACACTGAAGCTTTCTTT	CASSLAGGMNTEAFF
TRBV12-5	TRBD1	TRBJ1-1	few	TGTGCTAGTGCCTTGGACAGGCCCACTGAAGCTTTCTTT	CASALDRPTEAFF
TRBV6-5	.	TRBJ1-2	once	TGTGCCAGCGTCGAGGCAGCAGATGGCTACACCTTC	CASVEAADGYTF
TRBV9	TRBD1	TRBJ2-7	.	TGTGCCAGCAGCCCGACAGGGGCTCCCGGTGACGAGCAGTACTTC	CASSPTGAPGDEQYF
TRBV24-1	.	TRBJ2-7	.	TGTGCCACCAGTGATCATTCGGGTTTCGTGAACGAGCAGTACTTC	CATSDHSGFVNEQYF
TRBV15	.	TRBJ2-2	once	TGTGCCACCAAATCGTGGGGGCCTTCATGGGCCGGGGAGCTGTTTTTT	CATKSWGPSWAGELFF
TRBV6-5	.	TRBJ1-2	.	TGTGCCAGCACTACCACCCGGGATACCTATGGCTACACCTTC	CASTTTRDTYGYTF
TRBV10-3	TRBD1	TRBJ1-6	.	TGTGCCATCGGTTCCGACAGGGCTAATTCACCCCTCCACTTT	CAIGSDRANSPLHF
TRBV28	TRBD1	TRBJ2-7	.	TGTGCCAGCAGTATAGCCGGGACAGGGGCCCGCTCCTACGAGCAGTACTTC	CASSIAGTGARSYEQYF
TRBV27	.	TRBJ2-3	.	TGTGCCAGCAGTCCCCTCGGACAGATAACGATTAGCACAGATACGCAGTATTTT	CASSPLGQITISTDTQYF
TRBV7-9	.	TRBJ2-3	.	TGTGCCAGCAGCTCACTACTCTCTAGAAGGCGGAACAGCACAGATACGCAGTATTTT	CASSSLLSRRRNSTDTQYF
TRBV24-1	.	TRBJ2-5	.	TGTGCCACCAGTGATTTCTCGGGGAGCCAAGAGACCCAGTACTTC	CATSDFSGSQETQYF
TRBV19	TRBD1	TRBJ1-5	.	TGTGCCAGTAGTCTGGGACAGGGAGAAGGACAGCCCCAGCATTTT	CASSLGQGEGQPQHF
TRBV11-2	.	TRBJ2-3	.	TGTGCCAGCAGCTTTCAGGGGAGCACAGATACGCAGTATTTT	CASSFQGSTDTQYF
TRBV10-3	TRBD2	TRBJ2-3	.	TGTGCCATCAGTGAGGGCGGGGGGCCGTTTACGCAGTATTTT	CAISEGGGPFTQYF